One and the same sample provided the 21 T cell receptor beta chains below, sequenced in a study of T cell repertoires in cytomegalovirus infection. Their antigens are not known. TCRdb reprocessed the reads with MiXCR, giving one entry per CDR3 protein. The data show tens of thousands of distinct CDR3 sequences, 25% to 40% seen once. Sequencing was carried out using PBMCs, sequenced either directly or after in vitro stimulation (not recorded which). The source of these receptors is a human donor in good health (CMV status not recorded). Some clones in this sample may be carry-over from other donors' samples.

CDR3 in amino acids: CASSQGSRGYEQFF. The CDR3 DNA sequence: TGCGCCAGCAGCCAAGGGTCCCGGGGATATGAGCAGTTCTTC. This chain connects TRBV4-1 to TRBJ2-1, with D maybe TRBD2 (5 bases). In germline, CDR1 is MGHRA, CDR2 YSYEKL. CDR3 length equals 14 residues. Deletions cut 1 base from V and 8 bases from J, with 12 bases between.

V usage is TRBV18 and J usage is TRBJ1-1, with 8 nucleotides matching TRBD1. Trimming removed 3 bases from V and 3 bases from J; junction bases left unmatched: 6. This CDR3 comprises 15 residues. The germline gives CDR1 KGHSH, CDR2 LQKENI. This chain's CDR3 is CASSPRTGRDTEAFF. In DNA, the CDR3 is TGTGCCAGCTCACCCCGGACAGGGCGGGACACTGAAGCTTTCTTT.

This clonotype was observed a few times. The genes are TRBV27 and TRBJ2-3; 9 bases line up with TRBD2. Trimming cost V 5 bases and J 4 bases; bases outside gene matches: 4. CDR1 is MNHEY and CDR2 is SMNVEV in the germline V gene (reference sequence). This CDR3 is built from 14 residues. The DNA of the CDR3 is TGTGCCAGCAGTGGGACTAGCATCGCAGATACGCAGTATTTT. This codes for CASSGTSIADTQYF.

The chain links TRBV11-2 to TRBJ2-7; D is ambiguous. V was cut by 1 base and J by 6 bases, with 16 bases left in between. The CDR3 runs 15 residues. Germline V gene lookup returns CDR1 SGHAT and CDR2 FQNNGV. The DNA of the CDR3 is TGTGCCAGCAGCTTAGGGTGGTCCACATCTGCCGAGCAGTACTTC. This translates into CASSLGWSTSAEQYF. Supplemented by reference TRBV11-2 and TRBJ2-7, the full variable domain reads EAGVAQSPRYKIIEKRQSVAFWCNPISGHATLYWYQQILGQGPKLLIQFQNNGVVDDSQLPKDRFSAERLKGVDSTLKIQPAKLEDSAVYLCASSLGWSTSAEQYFGPGTRLTVT.

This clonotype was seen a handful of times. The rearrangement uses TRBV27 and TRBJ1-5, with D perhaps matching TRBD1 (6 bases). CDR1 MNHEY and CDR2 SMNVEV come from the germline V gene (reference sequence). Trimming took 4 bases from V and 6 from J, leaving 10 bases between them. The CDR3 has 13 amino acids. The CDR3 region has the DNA TGTGCCAGCAGTTGGGGCAGGGGTCAGCCCCAGCATTTT. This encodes CASSWGRGQPQHF.

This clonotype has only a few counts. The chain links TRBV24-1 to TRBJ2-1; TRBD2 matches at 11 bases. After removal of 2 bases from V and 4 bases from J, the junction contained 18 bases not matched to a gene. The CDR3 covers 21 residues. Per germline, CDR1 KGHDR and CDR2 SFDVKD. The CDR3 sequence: CATSDWGGLADPTPLYNEQFF. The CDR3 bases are TGTGCCACCAGTGATTGGGGGGGACTAGCGGACCCTACGCCACTTTACAATGAGCAGTTCTTC.

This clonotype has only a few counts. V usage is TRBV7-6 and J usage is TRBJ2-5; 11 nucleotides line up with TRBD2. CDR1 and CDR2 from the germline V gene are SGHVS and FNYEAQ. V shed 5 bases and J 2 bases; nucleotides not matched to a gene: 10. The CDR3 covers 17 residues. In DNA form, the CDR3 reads TGTGCCAGCAGCGGAGGGACTAGCGGAGAGGGACAAGAGACCCAGTACTTC. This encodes CASSGGTSGEGQETQYF.

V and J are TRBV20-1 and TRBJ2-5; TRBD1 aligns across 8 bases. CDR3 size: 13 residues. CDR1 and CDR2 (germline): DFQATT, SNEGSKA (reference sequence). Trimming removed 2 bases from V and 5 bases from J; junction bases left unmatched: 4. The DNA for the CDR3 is TGCAGTGCTAGACCAGGGGGCCGGGAGACCCAGTACTTC. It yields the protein CSARPGGRETQYF.

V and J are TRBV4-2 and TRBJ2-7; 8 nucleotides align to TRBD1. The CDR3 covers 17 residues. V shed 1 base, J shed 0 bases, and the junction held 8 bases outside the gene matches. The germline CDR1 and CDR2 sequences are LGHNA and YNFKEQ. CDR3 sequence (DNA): TGTGCCAGCAGCCAAGGCCCAACAGGGGGGAGCTCCTACGAGCAGTACTTC. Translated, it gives CASSQGPTGGSSYEQYF.

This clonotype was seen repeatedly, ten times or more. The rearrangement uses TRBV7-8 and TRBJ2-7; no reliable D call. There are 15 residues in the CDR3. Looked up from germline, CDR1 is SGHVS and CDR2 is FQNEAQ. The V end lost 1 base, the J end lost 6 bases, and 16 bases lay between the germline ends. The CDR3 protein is CASSLVDIIVSEQYF. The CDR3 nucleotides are TGTGCCAGCAGCTTAGTCGATATTATTGTCTCCGAGCAGTACTTC.

The CDR3 region is CATSRVYETEAFF. The CDR3 DNA is TGTGCCACCAGCAGAGTATATGAAACTGAAGCTTTCTTT. V and J are TRBV15 and TRBJ1-1; D not certain. Deletions cut 1 base from V and 5 bases from J, with 8 bases between. CDR3 length: 13 residues. Germline V gene data show CDR1 as LNHNV and CDR2 as YYDKDF (reference sequence).

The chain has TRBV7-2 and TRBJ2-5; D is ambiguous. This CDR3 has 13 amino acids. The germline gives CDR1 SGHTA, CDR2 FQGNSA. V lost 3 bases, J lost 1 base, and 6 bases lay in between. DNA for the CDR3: TGTGCCAGCAGCTTGATGATCCAAGAGACCCAGTACTTC. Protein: CASSLMIQETQYF.

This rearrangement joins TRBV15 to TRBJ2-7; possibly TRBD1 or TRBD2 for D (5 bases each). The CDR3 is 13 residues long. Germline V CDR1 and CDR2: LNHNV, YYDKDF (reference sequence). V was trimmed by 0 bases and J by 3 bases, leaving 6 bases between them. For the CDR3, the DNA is TGTGCCACCAGCAGAGATGGGGGCTACGAGCAGTACTTC. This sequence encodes CATSRDGGYEQYF.

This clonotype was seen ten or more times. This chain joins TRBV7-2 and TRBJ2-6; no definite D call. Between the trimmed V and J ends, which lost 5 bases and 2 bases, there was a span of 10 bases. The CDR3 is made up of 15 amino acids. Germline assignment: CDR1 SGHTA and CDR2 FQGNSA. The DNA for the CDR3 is TGTGCCAGCAGCGTCCTCGTTGCTGGGGCCAACGTCCTGACTTTC. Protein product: CASSVLVAGANVLTF.

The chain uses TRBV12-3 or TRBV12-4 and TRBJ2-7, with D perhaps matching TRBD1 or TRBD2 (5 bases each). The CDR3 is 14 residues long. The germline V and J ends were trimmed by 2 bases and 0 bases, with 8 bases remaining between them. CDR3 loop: CASSLRGISYEQYF. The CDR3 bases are TGTGCCAGCAGTTTACGGGGCATCTCCTACGAGCAGTACTTC.

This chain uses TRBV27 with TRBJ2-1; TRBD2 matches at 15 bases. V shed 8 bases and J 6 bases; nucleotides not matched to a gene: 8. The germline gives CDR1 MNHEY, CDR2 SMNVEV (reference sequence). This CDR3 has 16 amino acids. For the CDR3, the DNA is TGTGCCAGCCGCTTGGGACTAGCGGGGGGAATCAATGAGCAGTTCTTC. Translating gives CASRLGLAGGINEQFF.

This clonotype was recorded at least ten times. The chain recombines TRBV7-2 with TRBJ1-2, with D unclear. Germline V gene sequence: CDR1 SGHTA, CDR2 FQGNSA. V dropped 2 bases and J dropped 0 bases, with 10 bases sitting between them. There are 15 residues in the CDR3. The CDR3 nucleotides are TGTGCCAGCAGCTTAATGGTATCAGCTAACTATGGCTACACCTTC. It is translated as CASSLMVSANYGYTF.

Written as DNA, the CDR3 is TGTGCCAGTACGACGAGGGGGCTTGAAGCTTTCTTT. This translates into CASTTRGLEAFF. This chain joins TRBV19 and TRBJ1-1; 7 nucleotides align to TRBD1. The CDR3 is 12 residues long. Germline assignment: CDR1 LNHDA and CDR2 SQIVND (reference sequence). Trimming removed 7 bases from V and 7 bases from J; junction bases left unmatched: 6.

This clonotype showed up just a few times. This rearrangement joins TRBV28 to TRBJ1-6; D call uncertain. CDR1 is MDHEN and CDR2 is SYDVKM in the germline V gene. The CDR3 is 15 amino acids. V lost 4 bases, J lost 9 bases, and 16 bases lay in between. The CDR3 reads CASSSPGRPTSPLHF. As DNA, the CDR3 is TGTGCCAGCAGTTCCCCCGGGAGGCCAACTTCACCCCTCCACTTT.

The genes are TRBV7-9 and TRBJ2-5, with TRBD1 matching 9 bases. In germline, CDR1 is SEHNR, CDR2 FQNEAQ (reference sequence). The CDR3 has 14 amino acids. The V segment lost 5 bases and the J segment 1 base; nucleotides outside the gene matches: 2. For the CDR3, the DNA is TGTGCCAGCAGCATACAGGGGGCCCAAGAGACCCAGTACTTC. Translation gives CASSIQGAQETQYF.

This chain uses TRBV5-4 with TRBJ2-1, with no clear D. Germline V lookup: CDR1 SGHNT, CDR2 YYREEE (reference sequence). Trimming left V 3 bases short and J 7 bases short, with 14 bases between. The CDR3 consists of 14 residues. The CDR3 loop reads CASSWGSSTNEQFF. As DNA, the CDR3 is TGTGCCAGCAGCTGGGGATCGTCTACAAATGAGCAGTTCTTC.